This T cell receptor beta chain was found in a study of T-cell memory formation after mild COVID-19. Study observations and caveats: Clones that contracted clustered mainly in CM and EM if CD4+ and in EMRA if CD8+.

The germline CDR1 and CDR2 sequences are GTSNPN and SVGIG (reference sequence). Trimming took off 2 bases at V and 6 bases at J, with 9 bases between the two ends. The CDR3 runs to 12 residues. This clonotype has more than one count but fewer than ten. The antigen is unknown. With constant-segment primers, 5'RACE yielded cDNA libraries of TCR alpha and TCR beta that carried sample barcodes and UMIs. MiXCR, run by TCRdb on the 5' RACE reads, gives a single entry per CDR3 protein. The table includes about 190,000 distinct CDR3 sequences, approximately 16% detected once. The sequence derives from an adult woman who had mild COVID-19 (a few samples of this study predate the infection). Cell type and time point are not known. V and J are TRBV30 and TRBJ2-3; no clear D gene. Specimen: PBMCs or a T cell subset sorted from them (not recorded which). Here the CDR3 DNA reads TGTGCCTGGAGTCTTTTATGGGATACGCAGTATTTT. Protein: CAWSLLWDTQYF.